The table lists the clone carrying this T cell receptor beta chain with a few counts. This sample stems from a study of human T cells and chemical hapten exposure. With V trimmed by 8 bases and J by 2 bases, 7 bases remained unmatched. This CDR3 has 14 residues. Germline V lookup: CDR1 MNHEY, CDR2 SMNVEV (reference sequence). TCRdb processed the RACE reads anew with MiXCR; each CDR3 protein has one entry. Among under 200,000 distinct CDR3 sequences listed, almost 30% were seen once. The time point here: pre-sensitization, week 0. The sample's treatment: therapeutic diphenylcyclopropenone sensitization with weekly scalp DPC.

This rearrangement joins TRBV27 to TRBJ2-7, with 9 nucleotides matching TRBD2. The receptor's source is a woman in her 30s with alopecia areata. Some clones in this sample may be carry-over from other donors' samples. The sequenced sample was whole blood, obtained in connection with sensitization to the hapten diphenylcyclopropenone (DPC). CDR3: CASRPSGATYEQYF. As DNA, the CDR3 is TGTGCCAGCCGTCCTAGCGGGGCTACCTACGAGCAGTACTTC.